This T cell receptor (beta chain) appears in the sequencing data of a study of graft-versus-host responses after intestinal transplantation. Overall study: Isolated intestinal, liver-intestinal, or multivisceral transplants had been given to the recipients. Study-wide results and limits: Allograft graft-versus-host to host-versus-graft clonal ratios ran high in patients with graft-donor T cell macrochimerism. GvH clones were found in recipient marrow; some appeared first in ileum or blood.

Of note for this clone: As yet, its antigen is unknown.

The V gene's germline CDR1 is LNHDA and CDR2 SQIVND (reference sequence). Trimming cost V 7 bases and J 2 bases; bases outside gene matches: 4. The CDR3 contains 14 residues. The assay was immunoSEQ multiplex PCR, and TCRdb's table has in-frame clones only and misses some. In the table there are 96,000 or so clones, 90% to 95% of which are singletons. The receptor was derived from a human donor who received an intestinal transplant. Sequences were derived from unstimulated CD4+ T cells sorted from spleen or lymph node cells, sampled before intestinal transplant. The chain recombines TRBV19 with TRBJ2-2; 7 nucleotides align to TRBD1. CDR3 coding DNA: TGTGCCAGTACCAGACAGGGAAACACCGGGGAGCTGTTTTTT. It translates to CASTRQGNTGELFF.